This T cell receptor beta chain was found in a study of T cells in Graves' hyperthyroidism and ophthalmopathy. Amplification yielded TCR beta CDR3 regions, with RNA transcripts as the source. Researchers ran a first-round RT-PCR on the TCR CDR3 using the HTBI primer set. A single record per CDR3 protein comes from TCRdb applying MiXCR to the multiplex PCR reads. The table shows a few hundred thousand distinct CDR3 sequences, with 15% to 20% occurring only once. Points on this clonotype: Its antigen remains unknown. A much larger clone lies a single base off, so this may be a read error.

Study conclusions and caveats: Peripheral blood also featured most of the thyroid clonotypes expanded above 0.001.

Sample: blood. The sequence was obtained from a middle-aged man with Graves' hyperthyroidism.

CDR3 nucleotide sequence: TGTGCCAGCAGTGATGGCCTTTTTTATGGCTACACCTTC. It translates to CASSDGLFYGYTF. The chain uses TRBV6-2 or TRBV6-3 and TRBJ1-2; D unresolved. The CDR3 sequence is 13 residues long. Germline V gene lookup returns CDR1 MNHEY and CDR2 SVGEGT. V was shortened by 5 bases and J by 5 bases, with 12 bases between the two germline ends.